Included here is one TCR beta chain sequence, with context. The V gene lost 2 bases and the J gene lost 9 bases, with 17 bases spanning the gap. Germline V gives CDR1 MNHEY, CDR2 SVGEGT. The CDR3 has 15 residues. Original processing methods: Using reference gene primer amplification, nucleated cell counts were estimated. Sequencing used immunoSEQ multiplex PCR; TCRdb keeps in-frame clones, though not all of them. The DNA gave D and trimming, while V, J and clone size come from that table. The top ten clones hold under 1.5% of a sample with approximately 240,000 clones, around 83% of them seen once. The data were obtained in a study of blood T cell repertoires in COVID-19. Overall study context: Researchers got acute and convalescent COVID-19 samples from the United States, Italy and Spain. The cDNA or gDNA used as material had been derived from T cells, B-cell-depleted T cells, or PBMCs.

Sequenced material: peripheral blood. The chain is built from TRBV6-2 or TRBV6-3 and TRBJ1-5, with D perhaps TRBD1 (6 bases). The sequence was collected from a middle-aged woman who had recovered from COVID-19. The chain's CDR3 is CASSYLLDRPLPQHF. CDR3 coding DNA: TGTGCCAGCAGTTACCTCCTGGACAGACCATTGCCCCAGCATTTT.